Listed here is a single T cell receptor (beta chain). What it binds is unknown. The sample is drawn from a study of PD-1 blockade in classical Hodgkin lymphoma. Study-wide findings and caveats: Newly diagnosed patients and complete responders had comparable diversity at baseline. Later analyses included only patients treated at least 1 year post-ASCT.

Specified time point: cycle 4 day 1 (C4D1), after less than 7 weeks of nivolumab. Following autologous stem cell transplantation, relapse occurred in every patient, and exposure to brentuximab vedotin varied. Assay: immunoSEQ multiplex PCR; the TCRdb copy retains only in-frame clones and omits some. The repertoire includes approximately 39,000 clones, about 80% of them detected once, and more than 8% sits in the top ten. V shed 2 bases and J shed 7 bases, with 15 bases lying between them. Germline-derived CDR1 and CDR2 are MNHEY and SMNVEV (reference sequence). The CDR3 extends over 16 amino acids. This rearrangement joins TRBV27 to TRBJ1-6, with D maybe TRBD1 (6 bases). Sequencing was performed on peripheral blood mononuclear cells (PBMCs), taken before the fourth cycle of nivolumab. This sequence originates from a human donor with classical Hodgkin lymphoma. CDR3 nucleotide sequence: TGTGCCAGCAGTTTAACGGACAGCCCCCCCAATTCACCCCTCCACTTT. Amino acid sequence: CASSLTDSPPNSPLHF.